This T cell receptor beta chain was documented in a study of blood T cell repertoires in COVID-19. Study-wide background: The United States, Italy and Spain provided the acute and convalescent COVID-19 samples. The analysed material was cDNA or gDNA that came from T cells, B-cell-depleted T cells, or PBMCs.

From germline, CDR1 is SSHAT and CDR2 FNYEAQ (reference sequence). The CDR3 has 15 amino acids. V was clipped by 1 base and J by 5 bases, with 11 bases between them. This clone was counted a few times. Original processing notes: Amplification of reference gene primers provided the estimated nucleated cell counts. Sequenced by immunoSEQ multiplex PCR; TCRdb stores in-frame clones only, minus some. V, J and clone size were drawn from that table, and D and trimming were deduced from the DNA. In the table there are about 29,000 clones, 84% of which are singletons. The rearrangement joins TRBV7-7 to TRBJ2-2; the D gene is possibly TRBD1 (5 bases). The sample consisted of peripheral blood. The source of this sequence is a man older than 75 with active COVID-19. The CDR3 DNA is TGTGCCAGCAGCTTAGTCCAGGGTGGGACCGGGGAGCTGTTTTTT. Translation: CASSLVQGGTGELFF.